The clone carrying this T cell receptor (beta chain) was seen a few times. Its matching antigen is unknown. TCRdb re-called the 5' RACE reads through MiXCR, storing one row per CDR3 protein. This table has 2,500 to 3,500 distinct CDR3 sequences, over 20% appearing once. Specified time point: sample taken at primary tumor resection. Whole RNA from tumor, nontumor lung or frozen PBMC was sequenced unsorted. With 6 bases removed from V and 0 bases from J, the gap between germline ends came to 9 bases. The germline gives CDR1 MGHRA, CDR2 YSYEKL. The CDR3 is 13 residues long. The data are from a study of spatial heterogeneity in lung cancer. Study-wide results and caveats: Tumoral mutation counts were tracked by counts of expanded intratumoral alpha and beta TCRs. Estimated coverage of tumor T cells was approximately 7% for alpha and around 14% for beta chains.

V is TRBV4-1 and J is TRBJ2-7; perhaps TRBD1 as D (5 bases). The sample consisted of lung tumor tissue, taken at surgery. This TCR was recovered from a female donor with early-stage non-small cell lung cancer. Written as DNA, the CDR3 is TGCGCCAGCAGGCTAGGGGACTCCTACGAGCAGTACTTC. Translated: CASRLGDSYEQYF.